This paragraph covers one T cell receptor (beta chain) sequence. Per the authors' pipeline: Reference gene primer amplification gave estimated nucleated cell counts. Only in-frame clones appear in the TCRdb table, and some are missing; sequencing was by immunoSEQ multiplex PCR. Clone size and V and J calls were adopted from that table, with D and trimming inferred from the DNA. The table records some 46,000 clones, about nine tenths of them present only once. Germline lookup yields CDR1 LGHDT and CDR2 YNNKEL (reference sequence). Trimming left V 5 bases short and J 4 bases short, with 14 bases between. This CDR3 is 14 amino acids long. The sample belongs to a study of blood T cell repertoires in COVID-19. Background on the study: The United States, Italy and Spain supplied acute and convalescent COVID-19 samples. From T cells, B-cell-depleted T cells, or PBMCs came the material, which was cDNA or gDNA.

Sequences were obtained from peripheral blood. The clonotype originates from a human donor in a cohort sampled during active COVID-19. The chain recombines TRBV3-1 (or the pseudogene TRBV3-2) with TRBJ1-1, with no clear D. CDR3: CASSKIREGTEAFF. DNA for the CDR3: TGTGCCAGCAGCAAGATACGGGAGGGCACTGAAGCTTTCTTT.